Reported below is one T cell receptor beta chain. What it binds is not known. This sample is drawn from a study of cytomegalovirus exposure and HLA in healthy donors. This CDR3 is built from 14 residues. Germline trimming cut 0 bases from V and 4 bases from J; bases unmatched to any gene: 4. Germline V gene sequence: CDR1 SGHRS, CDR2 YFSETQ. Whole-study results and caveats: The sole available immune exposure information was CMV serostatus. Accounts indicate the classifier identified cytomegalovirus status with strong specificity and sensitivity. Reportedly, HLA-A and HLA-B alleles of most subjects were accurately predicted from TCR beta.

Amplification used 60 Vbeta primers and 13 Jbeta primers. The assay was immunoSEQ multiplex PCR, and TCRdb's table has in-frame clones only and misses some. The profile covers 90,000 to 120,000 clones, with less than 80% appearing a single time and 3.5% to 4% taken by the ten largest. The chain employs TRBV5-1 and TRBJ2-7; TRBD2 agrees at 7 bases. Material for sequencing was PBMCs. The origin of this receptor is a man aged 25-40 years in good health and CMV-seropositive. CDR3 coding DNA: TGCGCCAGCAGCTTGGCCGTCGGGGGGTACGAGCAGTACTTC. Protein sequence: CASSLAVGGYEQYF. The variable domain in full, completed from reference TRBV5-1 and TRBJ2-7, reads KAGVTQTPRYLIKTRGQQVTLSCSPISGHRSVSWYQQTPGQGLQFLFEYFSETQRNKGNFPGRFSGRQFSNSRSEMNVSTLELGDSALYLCASSLAVGGYEQYFGPGTRLTVT.